This TCR beta chain was recovered during a study of response to subunit inactivated influenza vaccine. Findings and limits, study-wide: That few new T cells are recruited by each seasonal influenza vaccination was the authors' suggestion.

On this clonotype: Its antigen is currently unknown.

TCRdb fed the RT-PCR reads into MiXCR, producing one record per CDR3 protein. Found here are about 240,000 distinct CDR3 sequences, less than 15% of them singletons; the top ten hold less than 8.5%. This specimen consisted of non-naive T cells sorted from PBMCs, obtained 14 days before vaccination. This TCR came from a man aged 50-60 years who received an inactivated influenza vaccine.

Here the CDR3 reads CSARRSGRGSYEQYF. The CDR3 bases are TGCAGTGCTAGGCGTAGCGGGAGGGGGTCCTACGAGCAGTACTTC. The chain is built from TRBV20-1 and TRBJ2-7, with 11 bases lining up with TRBD2. There are 15 residues in the CDR3. Per germline, CDR1 DFQATT and CDR2 SNEGSKA (reference sequence). The V and J ends lost 3 bases and 1 base, in that order; junction bases with no gene match: 5.